The 15 T cell receptor beta chains below come from one sample, sequenced in a study of beta chain features in type 1 diabetes. Notes on the study in general: Type 1 diabetes patients had moderately but significantly shorter TCRB CDR3s in all four CD4+ subsets.

The sequenced template was cDNA made from the entire isolated RNA. Only in-frame clones appear in the TCRdb table, and some are missing; sequencing was by immunoSEQ multiplex PCR. Of 630,000 or so clones listed, over 12% are singletons. For these TCRs, the target antigens are not known. The sequenced material came from naive CD4+ T cells from blood. The receptor source for this set is a man between 18 and 35 years old with type 1 diabetes.

This clone was counted a few times. V is TRBV4-2 and J is TRBJ2-7; 7 nucleotides line up with TRBD1. Germline trimming cut 0 bases from V and 6 bases from J; bases unmatched to any gene: 11. The CDR3 runs to 16 residues. Per the germline V gene, CDR1 is LGHNA and CDR2 is YNFKEQ. CDR3 DNA sequence: TGTGCCAGCAGCCAAGACCTCGAGACAGGGTCGGGCGAGCAGTACTTC. Translating it yields CASSQDLETGSGEQYF.

Remarks on this clone: The sample carries other DNA sequences with the same CDR3. The chain recombines TRBV7-9 with TRBJ2-3; D may be TRBD1 (5 bases). V lost 6 bases and J 2 bases, leaving 9 bases between the germline ends. The CDR3 is made up of 13 amino acids. CDR1 and CDR2 from the germline V gene are SEHNR and FQNEAQ (reference sequence). CDR3: CASSPGATDTQYF. In DNA, the CDR3 is TGTGCCAGCAGTCCTGGGGCCACAGATACGCAGTATTTT.

J is TRBJ1-2 and V is TRBV29-1; no clear D gene. The CDR3 is 13 amino acids. CDR1 is SQVTM and CDR2 is ANQGSEA in the germline V gene. V was trimmed by 8 bases and J by 8 bases, leaving 21 bases between them. The CDR3 bases are TGCAGCTCACAAGAATTTACTCCGGGAGGCTACACCTTC. Translated, it gives CSSQEFTPGGYTF. Based on the CDR3 plus reference TRBV29-1 and TRBJ1-2, the full variable domain is SAVISQKPSRDICQRGTSLTIQCQVDSQVTMMFWYRQQPGQSLTLIATANQGSEATYESGFVIDKFPISRPNLTFSTLTVSNMSPEDSSIYLCSSQEFTPGGYTFGSGTRLTVV.

This clone was counted between two and nine times. The gene calls are TRBV7-9 and TRBJ2-1, with 7 bases identical to TRBD2. CDR1 SEHNR and CDR2 FQNEAQ come from the germline V gene (reference sequence). The J segment lost 0 bases and the V segment lost 5 bases, leaving 10 bases of the junction unmatched. The CDR3 spans 17 residues. DNA for the CDR3: TGTGCCAGCAGCGCTCCCCTAGCGGCATACTCCTACAATGAGCAGTTCTTC. Translating gives CASSAPLAAYSYNEQFF.

This clone was counted a few times. CDR3 sequence: CASSQEGGHGYEQYF. DNA of the CDR3: TGCGCCAGCAGCCAAGAAGGGGGACACGGGTACGAGCAGTACTTC. The chain uses TRBV4-3 and TRBJ2-7, with a tentative D call TRBD1 (6 bases). The CDR3 is 15 amino acids. Per germline, CDR1 LGHNA and CDR2 YSLEER. Trimming removed 0 bases at V and 4 bases at J, with 13 bases between.

The chain couples TRBV2 to TRBJ1-1; D gene ambiguous. The germline CDR1 and CDR2 sequences are SNHLY and FYNNEI. The CDR3 totals 13 residues. Trimming took off 1 base at V and 10 bases at J, with 13 bases between the two ends. The CDR3 reads CASSEGPLGGAFF. CDR3 bases: TGTGCCAGCAGTGAAGGTCCTCTCGGCGGAGCTTTCTTT.

This clone is a singleton in its sample. The genes are TRBV4-1 and TRBJ2-7, with D unresolved. Germline CDR1 reads MGHRA; CDR2 reads YSYEKL. CDR3 size: 16 residues. Trimming cost V 3 bases and J 2 bases, with 17 bases left between them. The CDR3 sequence is CASSHPDGGSAYEQYF. Written as DNA, the CDR3 is TGCGCCAGCAGCCACCCCGATGGCGGCAGCGCCTACGAGCAGTACTTC.

This clone came up a few times. The chain employs TRBV5-1 and TRBJ1-3; D unresolved. Germline V gene data show CDR1 as SGHRS and CDR2 as YFSETQ. CDR3 size: 15 residues. V dropped 1 base and J dropped 2 bases, with 10 bases sitting between them. The CDR3 loop is CASSLSDSTGNTIYF. CDR3 sequence (DNA): TGCGCCAGCAGCTTGTCCGACTCAACTGGAAACACCATATATTTT.

The chain joins TRBV27 to TRBJ2-2; the D is unclear. This CDR3 region has 11 residues. Germline-derived CDR1 and CDR2 are MNHEY and SMNVEV (reference sequence). Trimming took off 7 bases at V and 9 bases at J, with 9 bases between the two ends. The CDR3 DNA reads TGTGCCAGCAAAGGTGCCCGGGAGCTGTTTTTT. Protein: CASKGARELFF.

This clone was detected a few times. This chain links TRBV23-1 with TRBJ1-4, with 12 bases aligning to TRBD1. TRBV23-1 is known as an ORF, though its function is uncertain. V was clipped by 4 bases and J by 5 bases; unmatched bases: 11. The CDR3 is 18 residues long. The CDR3 region has the DNA TGCGCCAGCAGTCGCCCGGGACAGGGGGCCTATCGGAATGAAAAACTGTTTTTT. Its translation is CASSRPGQGAYRNEKLFF.

This clone was detected a few times. The V gene is TRBV6-1, the J gene TRBJ1-2, with D possibly being TRBD1 (5 bases). CDR1 is MNHNS, CDR2 SASEGT, per germline. The germline V and J ends were trimmed by 0 bases and 4 bases, with 12 bases remaining between them. The CDR3 has 15 residues. CDR3 sequence (DNA): TGTGCCAGCAGTGAAGCGGCAGGGACCCTCTATGGCTACACCTTC. Translation gives CASSEAAGTLYGYTF.

The chain uses TRBV9 and TRBJ2-3, with 10 bases lining up with TRBD1. The J segment lost 3 bases and the V segment lost 4 bases, leaving 5 bases of the junction unmatched. CDR3 length: 15 amino acids. Germline CDR1 SGDLS, CDR2 YYNGEE. The CDR3 here is CASSPRTGGTDTQYF. In DNA, the CDR3 is TGTGCCAGCAGCCCCAGGACAGGGGGTACAGATACGCAGTATTTT.

The chain links TRBV9 to TRBJ2-3, with 7 positions matching TRBD1. Trimming cost V 3 bases and J 1 base; bases outside gene matches: 8. The CDR3 length is 16 residues. Per germline, CDR1 SGDLS and CDR2 YYNGEE. The CDR3 here is CASSDDDRVGTDTQYF. CDR3 bases: TGTGCCAGCAGCGATGACGACAGGGTTGGCACAGATACGCAGTATTTT. The variable domain in full, with the rest retrieved from reference TRBV9 and TRBJ2-3, is DSGVTQTPKHLITATGQRVTLRCSPRSGDLSVYWYQQSLDQGLQFLIQYYNGEERAKGNILERFSAQQFPDLHSELNLSSLELGDSALYFCASSDDDRVGTDTQYFGPGTRLTVL.

This clone was observed a handful of times. This chain joins TRBV7-9 and TRBJ2-7; 9 bases are shared with TRBD1. There are 16 residues in the CDR3. Germline trimming cut 3 bases from V and 1 base from J; bases unmatched to any gene: 7. Germline loops: CDR1 SEHNR, CDR2 FQNEAQ (reference sequence). CDR3: CASSLVRQGGSYEQYF. CDR3 in DNA: TGTGCCAGCAGCTTGGTCCGACAGGGGGGTTCCTACGAGCAGTACTTC.

This clone was detected a few times. The V gene is TRBV7-2, the J gene TRBJ1-6; no clear D. Germline CDR1 is SGHTA and CDR2 is FQGNSA. The V gene lost 2 bases and the J gene lost 7 bases, with 3 bases spanning the gap. The CDR3 is 12 residues long. CDR3 DNA: TGTGCCAGCAGCTTATACAATTCACCCCTCCACTTT. Protein: CASSLYNSPLHF.